Given below is one TCR beta chain in context. Its cognate antigen is unknown. This record comes from a study of PD-1 blockade in classical Hodgkin lymphoma. Study-wide results and caveats: At baseline, newly diagnosed patients reportedly showed less TCR diversity than healthy donors. With respect to the repertoire differences, their causes, possibly disease activity or prior therapy, remain undefined. Compared with baseline, CD4+ but not CD8+ TCR diversity had risen significantly by C4D1. Those achieving complete response showed baseline diversity like newly diagnosed patients.

Sequencing used immunoSEQ multiplex PCR; TCRdb keeps in-frame clones, though not all of them. The sample shows under 50,000 clones, 55% to 80% of them seen only once. Time point indicated: cycle 4 day 1 (C4D1), after 6 weeks of nivolumab. Every one of the patients relapsed after autologous stem cell transplantation (brentuximab vedotin exposure was variable). The CDR3 totals 16 residues. The chain carries TRBV21-1 and TRBJ2-7; the D call of TRBD2 is as the table states it, not checked on the DNA. TRBV21-1 is tagged as a pseudogene. The source material was peripheral blood mononuclear cells (PBMCs), sampled before the fourth cycle of nivolumab. The TCR sequence derives from a human donor with classical Hodgkin lymphoma. Here the CDR3 DNA reads TGTGCCAGCAGCAAGACTACGGGGGGATTAGTGTACGAGCAGTACTTC. Translating gives CASSKTTGGLVYEQYF.